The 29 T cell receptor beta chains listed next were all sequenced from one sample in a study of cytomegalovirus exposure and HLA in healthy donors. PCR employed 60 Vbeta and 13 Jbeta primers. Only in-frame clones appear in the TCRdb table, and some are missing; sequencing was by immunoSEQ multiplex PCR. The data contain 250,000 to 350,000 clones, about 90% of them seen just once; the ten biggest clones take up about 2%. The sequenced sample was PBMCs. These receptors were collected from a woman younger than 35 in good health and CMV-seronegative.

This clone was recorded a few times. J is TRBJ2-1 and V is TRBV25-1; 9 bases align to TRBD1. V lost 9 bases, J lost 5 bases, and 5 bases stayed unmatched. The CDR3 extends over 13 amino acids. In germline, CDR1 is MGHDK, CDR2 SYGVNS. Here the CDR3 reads CASTGGGHNEQFF. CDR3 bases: TGTGCCAGTACAGGGGGCGGTCACAATGAGCAGTTCTTC.

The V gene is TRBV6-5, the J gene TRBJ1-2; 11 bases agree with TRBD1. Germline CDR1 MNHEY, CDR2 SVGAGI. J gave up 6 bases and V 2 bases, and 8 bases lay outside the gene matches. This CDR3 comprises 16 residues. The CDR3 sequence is CASSYDWTGGADGYTF. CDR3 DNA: TGTGCCAGCAGTTACGACTGGACAGGGGGCGCGGATGGCTACACCTTC.

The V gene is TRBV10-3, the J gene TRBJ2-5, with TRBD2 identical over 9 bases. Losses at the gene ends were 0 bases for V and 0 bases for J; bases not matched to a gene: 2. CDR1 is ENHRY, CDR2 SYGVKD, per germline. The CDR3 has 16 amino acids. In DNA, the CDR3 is TGTGCCATCAGTGAGTCGCAGCGGGGGGACCAAGAGACCCAGTACTTC. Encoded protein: CAISESQRGDQETQYF.

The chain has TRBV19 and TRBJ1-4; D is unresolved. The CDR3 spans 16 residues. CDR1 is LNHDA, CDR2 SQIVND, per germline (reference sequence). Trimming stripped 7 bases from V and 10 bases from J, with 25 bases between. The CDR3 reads CASNANALRSLAKLFF. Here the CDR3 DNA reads TGTGCCAGTAATGCGAATGCCCTCCGGAGTTTGGCAAAACTGTTTTTT. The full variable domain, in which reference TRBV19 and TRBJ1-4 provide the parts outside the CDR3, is DGGITQSPKYLFRKEGQNVTLSCEQNLNHDAMYWYRQDPGQGLRLIYYSQIVNDFQKGDIAEGYSVSREKKESFPLTVTSAQKNPTAFYLCASNANALRSLAKLFFGSGTQLSVL.

As DNA, the CDR3 is TGTGCCAGCAGTGGGTCAGGGCCTCCATATAGCAATCAGCCCCAGCATTTT. Amino acids: CASSGSGPPYSNQPQHF. The rearrangement joins TRBV6-1 to TRBJ1-5; a possible D gene is TRBD1 (5 bases). CDR1 and CDR2 from the germline V gene are MNHNS and SASEGT. The ends were cut back, 4 bases at V and 0 bases at J, with 16 bases in the middle. The CDR3 spans 17 residues.

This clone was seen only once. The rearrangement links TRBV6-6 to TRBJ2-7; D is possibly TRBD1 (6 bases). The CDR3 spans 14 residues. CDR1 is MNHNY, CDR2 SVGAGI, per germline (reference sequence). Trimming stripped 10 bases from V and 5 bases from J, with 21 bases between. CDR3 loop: CAKILQGKSHEQYF. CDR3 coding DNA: TGTGCCAAAATCCTACAGGGAAAGTCCCACGAGCAGTACTTC.

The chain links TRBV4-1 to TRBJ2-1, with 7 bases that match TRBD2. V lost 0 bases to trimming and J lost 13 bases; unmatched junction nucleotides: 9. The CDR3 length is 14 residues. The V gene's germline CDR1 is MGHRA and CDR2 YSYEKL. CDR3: CASSQDIAGGLQFF. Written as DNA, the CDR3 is TGCGCCAGCAGCCAAGATATAGCGGGCGGATTACAGTTCTTC.

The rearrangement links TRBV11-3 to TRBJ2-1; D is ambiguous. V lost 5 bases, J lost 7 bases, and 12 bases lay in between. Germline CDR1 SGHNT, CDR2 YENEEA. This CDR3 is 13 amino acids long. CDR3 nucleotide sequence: TGTGCCAGCAGCGTTGCGAGGTGGAATGAGCAGTTCTTC. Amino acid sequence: CASSVARWNEQFF. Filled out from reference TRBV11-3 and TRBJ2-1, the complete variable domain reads EAGVVQSPRYKIIEKKQPVAFWCNPISGHNTLYWYLQNLGQGPELLIRYENEEAVDDSQLPKDRFSAERLKGVDSTLKIQPAELGDSAVYLCASSVARWNEQFFGPGTRLTVL.

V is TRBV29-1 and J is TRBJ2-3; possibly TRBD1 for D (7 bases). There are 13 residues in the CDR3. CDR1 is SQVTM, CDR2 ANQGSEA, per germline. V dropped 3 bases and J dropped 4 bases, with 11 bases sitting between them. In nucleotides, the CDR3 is TGCAGCGTTGAGGAGGGGGCCGCAGATACGCAGTATTTT. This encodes CSVEEGAADTQYF.

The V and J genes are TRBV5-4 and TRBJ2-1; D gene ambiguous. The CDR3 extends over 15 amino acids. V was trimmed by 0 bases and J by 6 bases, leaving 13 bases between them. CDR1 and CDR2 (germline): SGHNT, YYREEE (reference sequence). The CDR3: CASSLGQTTFNEQFF. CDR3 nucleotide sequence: TGTGCCAGCAGCTTGGGGCAAACAACCTTCAATGAGCAGTTCTTC.

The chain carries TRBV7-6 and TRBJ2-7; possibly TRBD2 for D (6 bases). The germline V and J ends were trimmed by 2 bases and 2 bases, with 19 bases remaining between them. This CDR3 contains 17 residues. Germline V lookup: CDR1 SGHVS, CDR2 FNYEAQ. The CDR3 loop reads CASSLLNIGGTTYEQYF. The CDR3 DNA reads TGTGCCAGCAGCTTACTAAACATTGGGGGGACGACCTACGAGCAGTACTTC.

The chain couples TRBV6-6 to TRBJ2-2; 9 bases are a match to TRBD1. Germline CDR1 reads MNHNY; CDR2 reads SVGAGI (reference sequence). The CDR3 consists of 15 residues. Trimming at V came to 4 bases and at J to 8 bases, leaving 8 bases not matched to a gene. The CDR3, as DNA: TGTGCCAGCAGTTCCCAGGACAGGGGTGATGGGGAGCTGTTTTTT. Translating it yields CASSSQDRGDGELFF.

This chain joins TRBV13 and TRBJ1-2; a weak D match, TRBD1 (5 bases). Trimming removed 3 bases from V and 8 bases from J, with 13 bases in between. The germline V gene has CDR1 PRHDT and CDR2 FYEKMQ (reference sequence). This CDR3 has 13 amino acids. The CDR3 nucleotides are TGTGCCAGCAGCTTGGGCAGGGCCCACGGCTACACCTTC. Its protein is CASSLGRAHGYTF.

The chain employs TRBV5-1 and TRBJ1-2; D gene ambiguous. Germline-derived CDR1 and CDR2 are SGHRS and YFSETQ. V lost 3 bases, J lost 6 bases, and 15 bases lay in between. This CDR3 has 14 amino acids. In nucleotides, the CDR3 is TGCGCCAGCAGCTCAGGACGTGAGGGCGATGGCTACACCTTC. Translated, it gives CASSSGREGDGYTF.

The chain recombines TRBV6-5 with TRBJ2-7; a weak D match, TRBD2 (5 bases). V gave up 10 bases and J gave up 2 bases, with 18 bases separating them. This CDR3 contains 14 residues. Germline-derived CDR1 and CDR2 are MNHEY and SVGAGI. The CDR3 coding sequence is TGTGCCACCCATTCGCCGGGGTCCGCCTACGAGCAGTACTTC. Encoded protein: CATHSPGSAYEQYF.

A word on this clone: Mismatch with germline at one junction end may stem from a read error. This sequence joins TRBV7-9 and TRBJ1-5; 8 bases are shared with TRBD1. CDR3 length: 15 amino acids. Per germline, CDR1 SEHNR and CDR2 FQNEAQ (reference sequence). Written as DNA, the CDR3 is TGTTCCAGCAGCTCGACAGGGGCAGGAAATCAGCCCCAGCATTTT. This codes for CSSSSTGAGNQPQHF. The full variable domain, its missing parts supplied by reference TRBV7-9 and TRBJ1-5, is DTGVSQNPRHKITKRGQNVTFRCDPISEHNRLYWYRQTLGQGPEFLTYFQNEAQLEKSRLLSDRFSAERPKGSFSTLEIQRTEQGDSAMYLCSSSSTGAGNQPQHFGDGTRLSIL.

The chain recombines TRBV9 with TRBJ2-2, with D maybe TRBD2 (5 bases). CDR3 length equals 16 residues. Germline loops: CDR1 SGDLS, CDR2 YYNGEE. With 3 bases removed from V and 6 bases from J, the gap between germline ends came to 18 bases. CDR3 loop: CASSAHSGTASGELFF. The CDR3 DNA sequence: TGTGCCAGCAGCGCCCACTCGGGAACGGCGTCCGGGGAGCTGTTTTTT.

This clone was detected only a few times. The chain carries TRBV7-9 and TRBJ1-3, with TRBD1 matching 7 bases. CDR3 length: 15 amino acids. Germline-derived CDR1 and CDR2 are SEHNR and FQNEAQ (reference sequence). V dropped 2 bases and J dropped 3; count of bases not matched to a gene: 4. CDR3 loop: CASSLLGGGGNTIYF. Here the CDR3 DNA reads TGTGCCAGCAGCTTATTAGGGGGCGGTGGAAACACCATATATTTT. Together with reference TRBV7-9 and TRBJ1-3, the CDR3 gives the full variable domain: DTGVSQNPRHKITKRGQNVTFRCDPISEHNRLYWYRQTLGQGPEFLTYFQNEAQLEKSRLLSDRFSAERPKGSFSTLEIQRTEQGDSAMYLCASSLLGGGGNTIYFGEGSWLTVV.

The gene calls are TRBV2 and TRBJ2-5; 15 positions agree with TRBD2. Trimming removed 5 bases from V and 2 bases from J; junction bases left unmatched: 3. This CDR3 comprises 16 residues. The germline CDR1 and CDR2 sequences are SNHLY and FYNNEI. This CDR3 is CASSFGLAGGQETQYF. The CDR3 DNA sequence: TGTGCCAGCAGTTTCGGACTAGCGGGGGGGCAAGAGACCCAGTACTTC.

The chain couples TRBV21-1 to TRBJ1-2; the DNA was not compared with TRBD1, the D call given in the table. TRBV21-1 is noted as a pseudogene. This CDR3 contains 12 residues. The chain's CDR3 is CASQPRQPAYTF. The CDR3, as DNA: TGTGCCAGCCAGCCCCGACAGCCAGCCTACACCTTC.

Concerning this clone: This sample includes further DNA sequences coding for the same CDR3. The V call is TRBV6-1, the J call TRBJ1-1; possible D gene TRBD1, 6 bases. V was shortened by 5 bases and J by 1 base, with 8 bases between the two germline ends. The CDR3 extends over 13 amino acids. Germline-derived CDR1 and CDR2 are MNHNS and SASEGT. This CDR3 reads CASSSTGNTEAFF. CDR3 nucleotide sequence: TGTGCCAGCAGTTCGACAGGGAACACTGAAGCTTTCTTT.

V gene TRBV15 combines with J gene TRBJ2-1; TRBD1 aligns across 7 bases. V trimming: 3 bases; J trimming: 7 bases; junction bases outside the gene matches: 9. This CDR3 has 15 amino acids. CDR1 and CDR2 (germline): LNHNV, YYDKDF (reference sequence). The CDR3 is CATSSGRGWGNEQFF. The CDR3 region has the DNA TGTGCCACCAGCAGTGGCAGGGGGTGGGGAAATGAGCAGTTCTTC.

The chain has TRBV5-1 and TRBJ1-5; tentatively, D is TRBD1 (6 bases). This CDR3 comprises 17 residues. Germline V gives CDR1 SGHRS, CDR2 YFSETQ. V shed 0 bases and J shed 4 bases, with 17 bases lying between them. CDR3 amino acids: CASSLGGITGTNQPQHF. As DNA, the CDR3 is TGCGCCAGCAGCTTGGGGGGGATAACAGGGACGAATCAGCCCCAGCATTTT.

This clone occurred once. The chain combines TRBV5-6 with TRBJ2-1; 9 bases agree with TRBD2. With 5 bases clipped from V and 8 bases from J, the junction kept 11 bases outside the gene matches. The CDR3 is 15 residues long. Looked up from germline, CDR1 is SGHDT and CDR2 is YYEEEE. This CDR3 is CASSSPGLAADEQFF. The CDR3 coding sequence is TGTGCCAGCAGTTCACCGGGACTAGCAGCGGATGAGCAGTTCTTC.

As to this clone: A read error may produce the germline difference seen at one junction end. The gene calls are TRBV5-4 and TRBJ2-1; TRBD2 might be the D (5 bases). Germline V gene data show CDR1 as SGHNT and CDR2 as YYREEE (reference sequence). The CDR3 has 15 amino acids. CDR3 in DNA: TGTGCCGGCAGCTTGGCACTAGGGAACAGAAATGAGCAGTTCTTC. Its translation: CAGSLALGNRNEQFF.

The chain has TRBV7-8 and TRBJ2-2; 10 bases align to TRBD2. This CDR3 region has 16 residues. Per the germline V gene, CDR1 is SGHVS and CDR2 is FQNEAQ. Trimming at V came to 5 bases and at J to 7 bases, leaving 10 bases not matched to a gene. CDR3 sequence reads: CASSRPTSGSDGELFF. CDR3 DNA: TGTGCCAGCAGCCGTCCGACTAGCGGGTCGGACGGGGAGCTGTTTTTT.

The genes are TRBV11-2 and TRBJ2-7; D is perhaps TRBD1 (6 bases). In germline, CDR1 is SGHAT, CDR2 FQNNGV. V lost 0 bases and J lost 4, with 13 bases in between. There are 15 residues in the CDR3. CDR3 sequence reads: CASSLDHNRVYEQYF. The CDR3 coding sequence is TGTGCCAGCAGCTTAGATCATAACAGGGTTTACGAGCAGTACTTC.

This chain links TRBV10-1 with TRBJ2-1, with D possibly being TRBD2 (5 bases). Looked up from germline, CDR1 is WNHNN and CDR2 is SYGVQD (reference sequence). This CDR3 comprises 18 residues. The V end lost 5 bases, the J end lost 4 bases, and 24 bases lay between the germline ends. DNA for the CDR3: TGCGCCAGCAGTCGGACTCAACCAACGCCCTGGGGTTACAATGAGCAGTTCTTC. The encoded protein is CASSRTQPTPWGYNEQFF.

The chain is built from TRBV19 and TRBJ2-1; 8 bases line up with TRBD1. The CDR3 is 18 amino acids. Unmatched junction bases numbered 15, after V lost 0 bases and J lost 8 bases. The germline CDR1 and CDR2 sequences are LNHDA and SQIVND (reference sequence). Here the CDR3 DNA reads TGTGCCAGTAGTATAGAACTCTCAGGGGGCGCGCCGGGATATGAGCAGTTCTTC. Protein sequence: CASSIELSGGAPGYEQFF.